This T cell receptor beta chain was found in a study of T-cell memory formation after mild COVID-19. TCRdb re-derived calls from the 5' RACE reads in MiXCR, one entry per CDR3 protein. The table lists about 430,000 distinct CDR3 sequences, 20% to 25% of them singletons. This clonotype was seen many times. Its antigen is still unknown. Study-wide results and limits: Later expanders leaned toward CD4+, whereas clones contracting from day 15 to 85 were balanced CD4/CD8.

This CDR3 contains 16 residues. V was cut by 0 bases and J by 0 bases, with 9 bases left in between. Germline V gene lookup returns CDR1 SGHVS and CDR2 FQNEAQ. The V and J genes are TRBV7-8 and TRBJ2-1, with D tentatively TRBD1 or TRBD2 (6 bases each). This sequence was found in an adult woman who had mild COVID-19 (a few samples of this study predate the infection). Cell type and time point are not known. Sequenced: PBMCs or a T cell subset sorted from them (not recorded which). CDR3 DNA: TGTGCCAGCAGCTTAGCGGGGGGCGGCTCCTACAATGAGCAGTTCTTC. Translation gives CASSLAGGGSYNEQFF.